This TCR beta chain was identified in a study of T cell changes during pregnancy in multiple sclerosis. Measured with immunoSEQ multiplex PCR; TCRdb has only the in-frame clones, and not every one. The data contain 38,000 or so clones, roughly nine tenths of them singletons. CDR1 is LNHDA and CDR2 is SQIVND in the germline V gene (reference sequence). J lost 7 bases, V lost 5 bases, and 9 bases had no gene match. The CDR3 covers 16 residues. This chain uses TRBV19 with TRBJ2-1; 12 bases are a match to TRBD1. The TCR sequence derives from a female donor with multiple sclerosis, enrolled in a pregnancy study. The material was CD8+ T cells from peripheral blood mononuclear cells, obtained before pregnancy. The CDR3 reads CASSPQGTGGWNEQFF. The CDR3 DNA sequence: TGTGCCAGTAGTCCACAAGGGACAGGGGGCTGGAATGAGCAGTTCTTC. The full variable domain, in which reference TRBV19 and TRBJ2-1 provide the parts outside the CDR3, is DGGITQSPKYLFRKEGQNVTLSCEQNLNHDAMYWYRQDPGQGLRLIYYSQIVNDFQKGDIAEGYSVSREKKESFPLTVTSAQKNPTAFYLCASSPQGTGGWNEQFFGPGTRLTVL.